Shown below are 15 T cell receptor beta chains from a single sample sequenced in a study of blood T cells in healthy people across ages. A second roughly 6 to 11 cycle PCR used barcoded and J-beta primers. Using its own MiXCR run on the 5' RACE reads, TCRdb lists one record per CDR3 protein. The data contain some 1.4 million distinct CDR3 sequences, 42% of them singletons. Sequencing used blood. The source is a woman aged 18 to 35 in good health.

V gene TRBV4-1 combines with J gene TRBJ2-2, with D possibly being TRBD1 or TRBD2 (5 bases each). The CDR3 contains 16 residues. Germline V gene data show CDR1 as MGHRA and CDR2 as YSYEKL. Trimming took 3 bases from V and 7 from J, leaving 18 bases between them. The CDR3 bases are TGCGCCAGCAGCCATTTGGGACGATCGTCCGGCGGGGAGCTGTTTTTT. Its translation: CASSHLGRSSGGELFF.

The CDR3 loop is CSVASAAEAFF. The CDR3 DNA sequence: TGCAGCGTTGCTTCGGCCGCCGAAGCTTTCTTT. The chain carries TRBV29-1 and TRBJ1-1; D not certain. Germline V gene lookup returns CDR1 SQVTM and CDR2 ANQGSEA. There are 11 residues in the CDR3. V shed 4 bases and J shed 8 bases, with 11 bases lying between them.

The chain uses TRBV7-9 and TRBJ1-2; D is undetermined. Trimming shortened V by 2 bases and J by 5 bases, and 15 bases separated the two germline ends. The CDR3 contains 15 residues. Germline CDR1 SEHNR, CDR2 FQNEAQ (reference sequence). The DNA for the CDR3 is TGTGCCAGCAGCTTACAAGGGCCCCTGGGGTATGGCTACACCTTC. Its protein product is CASSLQGPLGYGYTF.

The chain combines TRBV9 with TRBJ1-5; possible D gene TRBD1, 5 bases. The CDR3 consists of 15 residues. CDR1 is SGDLS, CDR2 YYNGEE, per germline. V was cut by 0 bases and J by 3 bases, with 10 bases left in between. The CDR3 sequence: CASSVEPGPNQPQHF. CDR3 nucleotides: TGTGCCAGCAGCGTAGAACCAGGGCCCAATCAGCCCCAGCATTTT.

The chain uses TRBV6-2 or TRBV6-3 and TRBJ2-3; D remains ambiguous. Deletions cut 2 bases from V and 2 bases from J, with 8 bases between. Germline lookup yields CDR1 MNHEY and CDR2 SVGEGT. The CDR3 totals 14 residues. CDR3 coding DNA: TGTGCCAGCAGTTACATTCAGGTCACAGATACGCAGTATTTT. It specifies CASSYIQVTDTQYF.

This clonotype appeared a few times. The rearrangement links TRBV7-3 to TRBJ2-3; unclear D gene. CDR1 and CDR2 (germline): SGHTA, FQGTGA. The germline V and J ends were trimmed by 0 bases and 1 base, with 11 bases remaining between them. This CDR3 is 16 amino acids long. The CDR3 sequence: CASSLTGKDRTDTQYF. The CDR3 DNA is TGTGCCAGCAGCTTAACGGGGAAAGACCGCACAGATACGCAGTATTTT.

The chain links TRBV5-1 to TRBJ2-7, with TRBD1 matching 8 bases. V trimming: 4 bases; J trimming: 7 bases; junction bases outside the gene matches: 10. The germline gives CDR1 SGHRS, CDR2 YFSETQ. The CDR3 contains 14 residues. In DNA, the CDR3 is TGCGCCAGCAGCACGGGACAGGACCTTGGGGAGCAGTACTTC. Translation: CASSTGQDLGEQYF.

This clonotype was observed a handful of times. This sequence joins TRBV20-1 and TRBJ2-3, with TRBD1 matching over 7 bases. V lost 4 bases and J lost 3; bases outside the gene matches: 4. The CDR3 has 13 amino acids. Germline V CDR1 and CDR2: DFQATT, SNEGSKA (reference sequence). CDR3 sequence (DNA): TGCAGTGCTAAAGGGACAGCTACAGATACGCAGTATTTT. It specifies CSAKGTATDTQYF.

This chain uses TRBV4-1 with TRBJ2-7; possible D gene TRBD1, 6 bases. There are 12 residues in the CDR3. V dropped 3 bases and J dropped 5 bases, with 8 bases sitting between them. Germline V gene data show CDR1 as MGHRA and CDR2 as YSYEKL. CDR3 nucleotides: TGCGCCAGCAGCCAGGGGGCCGACGAGCAGTACTTC. This sequence encodes CASSQGADEQYF.

The chain carries TRBV7-2 and TRBJ2-7; 7 bases agree with TRBD2. The CDR3 totals 15 residues. V trimming: 4 bases; J trimming: 7 bases; junction bases outside the gene matches: 13. Germline CDR1 is SGHTA and CDR2 is FQGNSA. CDR3 residues: CASSSQTSSYNEQYF. DNA for the CDR3: TGTGCCAGCAGCTCACAGACTAGCTCCTACAATGAGCAGTACTTC.

V gene TRBV11-2 combines with J gene TRBJ2-3; the D call may be TRBD1 or TRBD2 (6 bases each). Per germline, CDR1 SGHAT and CDR2 FQNNGV. The CDR3 covers 17 residues. V dropped 2 bases and J dropped 5 bases, with 20 bases sitting between them. The CDR3 is CASSLSVGGGQGDTQYF. The CDR3 DNA reads TGTGCCAGCAGCTTATCCGTGGGTGGGGGGCAGGGAGATACGCAGTATTTT.

This clonotype was seen a few times. The gene calls are TRBV20-1 and TRBJ2-1; TRBD2 matches 11 bases. Trimming took 3 bases from V and 0 from J; bases not matched to a gene: 4. This CDR3 comprises 16 residues. CDR1 is DFQATT, CDR2 SNEGSKA, per germline (reference sequence). CDR3 DNA: TGCAGTGCTAGGACTAGCGGGACCCGCTCCTACAATGAGCAGTTCTTC. Translating gives CSARTSGTRSYNEQFF.

The chain employs TRBV20-1 and TRBJ2-2, with 7 bases aligning to TRBD1. V shed 3 bases and J 2 bases; nucleotides not matched to a gene: 6. This CDR3 spans 15 amino acids. Germline V CDR1 and CDR2: DFQATT, SNEGSKA (reference sequence). The CDR3 sequence: CSARGTEANTGELFF. The CDR3 DNA reads TGCAGTGCTAGGGGGACAGAGGCCAACACCGGGGAGCTGTTTTTT.

This clonotype has just a few counts. V gene TRBV7-2 combines with J gene TRBJ1-5; no clear D gene. CDR3 length: 16 amino acids. The germline V gene encodes CDR1 SGHTA and CDR2 FQGNSA. Trimming stripped 5 bases from V and 2 bases from J, with 16 bases between. The CDR3 DNA reads TGTGCCAGCAGCAGAGGAGGCTCCGAGGGCAATCAGCCCCAGCATTTT. Protein sequence: CASSRGGSEGNQPQHF.

In this sample, this clonotype turned up a few times. The chain combines TRBV20-1 with TRBJ2-1, with 14 bases aligning to TRBD2. The CDR3 is 18 residues long. J gave up 4 bases and V 0 bases, and 8 bases lay outside the gene matches. The germline gives CDR1 DFQATT, CDR2 SNEGSKA (reference sequence). For the CDR3, the DNA is TGCAGTGCTAGAGATTCCTTGGGACTAGCGGGAGATTACAATGAGCAGTTCTTC. Its protein is CSARDSLGLAGDYNEQFF.